These 23 T cell receptor beta chains share one sample of origin, sequenced in a study of technical replicates of blood from a handful of donors (dated by TCRdb to about 2017). Receptors were amplified or captured by the immunoSEQ multiplex PCR assay. Entries here come from immuneACCESS through TCRdb and include only in-frame sequences with V and J called. Some clones fail to appear in such tables; in the studies checked, an unresolved V gene covers under half of the shortfall, and the cause of the remainder is unknown. The sample includes roughly 76,000 clones, with 94% observed a single time. The top ten constitute over 0.25% of the sample. The sequencing sample was made of T cells isolated from PBMCs. These receptors originate from a human donor in good health.

For the CDR3, the DNA is TGTGCCAGTAGTACTAGCGGGAGTTCAGAGACCCAGTACTTC. Its protein product is CASSTSGSSETQYF. The chain recombines TRBV19 with TRBJ2-5; 10 positions match TRBD2. Germline CDR1 is LNHDA and CDR2 is SQIVND (reference sequence). Losses at the gene ends were 4 bases for V and 4 bases for J; bases not matched to a gene: 3. The CDR3 consists of 14 residues.

V gene TRBV28 combines with J gene TRBJ2-1, with D possibly being TRBD1 (6 bases). Trimming pared 6 bases from V and 0 bases from J, leaving 9 bases between. This CDR3 comprises 14 residues. CDR1 is MDHEN, CDR2 SYDVKM, per germline. CDR3 bases: TGTGCCAGCAGCCCAGGGGACTCCTACAATGAGCAGTTCTTC. It translates to CASSPGDSYNEQFF.

The J gene is TRBJ1-1, the V gene TRBV5-1; TRBD1 matches 8 bases. CDR1 and CDR2 (germline): SGHRS, YFSETQ. The CDR3 has 13 residues. V dropped 4 bases and J dropped 7; count of bases not matched to a gene: 6. CDR3 residues: CASSLSDRGEAFF. The CDR3, as DNA: TGCGCCAGCAGCCTATCCGACAGGGGTGAAGCTTTCTTT.

The chain is built from TRBV6-5 and TRBJ1-3; D gene unclear. Germline CDR1 is MNHEY and CDR2 is SVGAGI. The CDR3 length is 16 residues. Trimming shortened V by 4 bases and J by 0 bases, and 13 bases separated the two germline ends. The CDR3 here is CASSSVDSNSGNTIYF. The CDR3 region has the DNA TGTGCCAGCAGTTCCGTTGACTCGAACTCTGGAAACACCATATATTTT.

J is TRBJ2-7 and V is TRBV5-6; 8 nucleotides match TRBD2. This CDR3 has 15 residues. Germline V gene sequence: CDR1 SGHDT, CDR2 YYEEEE. The trim removed 5 bases at V and 6 bases at J, leaving 13 bases unmatched. CDR3 nucleotide sequence: TGTGCCAGCAGGCATGGAGGACTAGCCCTCCGCGAGCAGTACTTC. Translating it yields CASRHGGLALREQYF.

The chain carries TRBV10-3 and TRBJ1-5, with TRBD1 matching 8 bases. V shed 3 bases and J 5 bases; nucleotides not matched to a gene: 9. The CDR3 totals 16 residues. Germline CDR1 reads ENHRY; CDR2 reads SYGVKD. CDR3 in amino acids: CAISDSNRGSDQPQHF. In DNA, the CDR3 is TGTGCCATCAGTGACTCTAACAGGGGGTCGGATCAGCCCCAGCATTTT.

The chain combines TRBV4-2 with TRBJ2-3; 7 bases fit TRBD1. V shed 0 bases and J 1 base; nucleotides not matched to a gene: 7. In germline, CDR1 is LGHNA, CDR2 YNFKEQ. The CDR3 loop spans 17 amino acids. Here the CDR3 DNA reads TGTGCCAGCAGCCAAGATCTTAGGGGGCCGGGCACAGATACGCAGTATTTT. It yields the protein CASSQDLRGPGTDTQYF.

The rearrangement links TRBV4-1 to TRBJ2-7; 9 bases line up with TRBD2. Per the germline V gene, CDR1 is MGHRA and CDR2 is YSYEKL. The CDR3 consists of 15 residues. The junction had 8 bases not matched to a gene; V was cut back by 4 bases and J by 4 bases. This CDR3 reads CASSPRASGTYEQYF. The CDR3 DNA reads TGCGCCAGCAGCCCCCGAGCTAGCGGGACGTACGAGCAGTACTTC.

The V gene is TRBV19, the J gene TRBJ2-1; TRBD1 is a possible D gene (6 bases). The CDR3 loop spans 12 amino acids. Germline V gives CDR1 LNHDA, CDR2 SQIVND (reference sequence). Trimming cost V 3 bases and J 7 bases, with 7 bases left between them. CDR3 amino acids: CASSIDRNEQFF. The CDR3 nucleotides are TGTGCCAGTAGTATCGACAGGAATGAGCAGTTCTTC.

The rearrangement joins TRBV15 to TRBJ2-7, with a weak D call TRBD1 (6 bases). With 1 base removed from V and 4 bases from J, the gap between germline ends came to 8 bases. Germline CDR1 reads LNHNV; CDR2 reads YYDKDF (reference sequence). CDR3 length: 13 amino acids. DNA for the CDR3: TGTGCCACCAGCAGAGTGAGGGGGTACGAGCAGTACTTC. This gives the protein CATSRVRGYEQYF.

The table lists this clone with a count of one. The genes are TRBV11-2 and TRBJ1-2, with 8 positions matching TRBD1. After removal of 1 base from V and 6 bases from J, the junction contained 13 bases not matched to a gene. The length of the CDR3 is 17 residues. The germline CDR1 and CDR2 sequences are SGHAT and FQNNGV. The chain's CDR3 is CASSLVRIGQGGHGYTF. The CDR3 DNA reads as TGTGCCAGCAGCTTAGTACGGATAGGACAGGGCGGACATGGCTACACCTTC. Combining the CDR3 with reference TRBV11-2 and TRBJ1-2 gives the whole variable domain EAGVAQSPRYKIIEKRQSVAFWCNPISGHATLYWYQQILGQGPKLLIQFQNNGVVDDSQLPKDRFSAERLKGVDSTLKIQPAKLEDSAVYLCASSLVRIGQGGHGYTFGSGTRLTVV.

The chain uses TRBV9 and TRBJ2-2; 8 bases agree with TRBD2. Germline CDR1 SGDLS, CDR2 YYNGEE. The ends lost 0 bases at V and 6 bases at J; junction bases unmatched: 4. This CDR3 has 15 amino acids. DNA of the CDR3: TGTGCCAGCAGCGTAGCCGGGAGGGTCCCCGGGGAGCTGTTTTTT. It is translated as CASSVAGRVPGELFF.

For the CDR3, the DNA is TGTGCCAGCAGCAAGACCAGCCGGGGTGGCTACACCTTC. It translates to CASSKTSRGGYTF. The rearrangement links TRBV6-5 to TRBJ1-2; the D is unclear. The CDR3 extends over 13 amino acids. V shed 6 bases and J shed 7 bases, with 15 bases lying between them. The germline gives CDR1 MNHEY, CDR2 SVGAGI.

This sequence joins TRBV28 and TRBJ2-7, with TRBD2 as a possible D gene (5 bases). Per the germline V gene, CDR1 is MDHEN and CDR2 is SYDVKM. The CDR3 has 12 amino acids. V was cut by 2 bases and J by 3 bases, with 5 bases left in between. The CDR3 protein is CASSLGGYEQYF. The DNA for the CDR3 is TGTGCCAGCAGTTTAGGAGGCTACGAGCAGTACTTC.

In this sample, this clone turned up once. The CDR3 here is CAWSQSGYGYTF. The CDR3 nucleotides read TGTGCCTGGAGTCAGAGCGGCTATGGCTACACCTTC. The V call is TRBV30, the J call TRBJ1-2, with unresolved D. This CDR3 contains 12 residues. Germline V gives CDR1 GTSNPN, CDR2 SVGIG (reference sequence). Trimming left V 2 bases short and J 4 bases short, with 8 bases between.

Only one count was recorded for this clone. The V call is TRBV25-1, the J call TRBJ2-7; TRBD1 agrees at 7 bases. The CDR3 is made up of 14 amino acids. With V trimmed by 4 bases and J by 2 bases, 5 bases remained unmatched. CDR1 is MGHDK and CDR2 is SYGVNS in the germline V gene. CDR3 loop: CASSAPGTAYEQYF. Written as DNA, the CDR3 is TGTGCCAGCAGTGCCCCCGGGACAGCCTACGAGCAGTACTTC.

The chain uses TRBV5-4 and TRBJ1-1; no clear D gene. With 0 bases removed from V and 7 bases from J, the gap between germline ends came to 10 bases. The CDR3 has 13 amino acids. In germline, CDR1 is SGHNT, CDR2 YYREEE (reference sequence). The DNA for the CDR3 is TGTGCCAGCAGCTTGGCGCGGGAGGGTGAAGCTTTCTTT. This encodes CASSLAREGEAFF.

The chain combines TRBV27 with TRBJ2-2; D is possibly TRBD1 (6 bases). The CDR3 spans 18 residues. Trimming removed 2 bases from V and 4 bases from J, with 20 bases in between. Germline CDR1 is MNHEY and CDR2 is SMNVEV (reference sequence). In DNA, the CDR3 is TGTGCCAGCAGTTTAACTCCTTGGTCAGGGGCATTCACCGGGGAGCTGTTTTTT. Protein sequence: CASSLTPWSGAFTGELFF.

The chain is built from TRBV14 and TRBJ2-7, with unresolved D. CDR1 SGHDN and CDR2 FVKESK come from the germline V gene. Trimming cost V 0 bases and J 0 bases, with 9 bases left between them. The CDR3 runs 15 residues. The CDR3: CASSQDPSPSYEQYF. CDR3 DNA: TGTGCCAGCAGCCAAGATCCAAGCCCCTCCTACGAGCAGTACTTC.

The gene calls are TRBV5-1 and TRBJ1-3, with 7 bases fitting TRBD1. Germline V gene lookup returns CDR1 SGHRS and CDR2 YFSETQ. This CDR3 has 14 residues. After removal of 2 bases from V and 8 bases from J, the junction contained 7 bases not matched to a gene. The CDR3 nucleotides read TGCGCCAGCAGCTTAGCTACAGGGGCGGACACCATATATTTT. It specifies CASSLATGADTIYF.

The chain joins TRBV7-9 to TRBJ2-1; the match to TRBD2 covers 8 bases. After removal of 4 bases from V and 4 bases from J, the junction contained 6 bases not matched to a gene. The CDR3 spans 15 residues. Germline CDR1 and CDR2: SEHNR and FQNEAQ (reference sequence). CDR3 protein: CASSSTSVIYNEQFF. The CDR3 nucleotides are TGTGCCAGCAGCTCGACTAGCGTCATTTACAATGAGCAGTTCTTC.

The chain couples TRBV11-3 to TRBJ1-3; TRBD1 matches 7 bases. This CDR3 has 15 amino acids. CDR1 is SGHNT and CDR2 is YENEEA in the germline V gene. With 4 bases clipped from V and 4 bases from J, the junction kept 7 bases outside the gene matches. CDR3 nucleotides: TGTGCCAGCAGCTCAGGGGGGCATTTCGGAAACACCATATATTTT. Amino acids: CASSSGGHFGNTIYF.

The chain has TRBV18 and TRBJ2-1, with D tentatively TRBD2 (6 bases). V lost 2 bases, J lost 8 bases, and 19 bases lay in between. The CDR3 runs to 16 residues. Germline V gives CDR1 KGHSH, CDR2 LQKENI. The CDR3 spells CASSPSESGVGYEQFF. Here the CDR3 DNA reads TGTGCCAGCTCACCAAGCGAATCGGGAGTAGGCTATGAGCAGTTCTTC.